The clone carrying this T cell receptor (beta chain) came up once. This table comes from immunoSEQ multiplex PCR, and its TCRdb copy is limited to in-frame clones, with some not included. The data show about 150,000 clones, about 90% seen once. The data were taken from a study of blood T cell repertoires in COVID-19. From germline, CDR1 is SGHAT and CDR2 FQNNGV. Trimming took 3 bases from V and 5 from J, leaving 14 bases between them. This CDR3 has 16 residues. Material for sequencing was peripheral blood. J is TRBJ1-6 and V is TRBV11-2; unclear D gene. The sequence was obtained from a woman aged 70-85 years with acute or convalescent COVID-19. CDR3 sequence: CASSLNSGRNNSPLHF. In DNA, the CDR3 is TGTGCCAGCAGCTTGAACTCGGGAAGAAATAATTCACCCCTCCACTTT.